Each of the 7 T cell receptor beta chains below was sequenced from the same sample in a study of blood T cell repertoires in COVID-19. Clones were sequenced by immunoSEQ multiplex PCR, and TCRdb holds only the in-frame ones, with some missing. The sample has about 230,000 clones; about 80% are singletons. Source material: peripheral blood. Every receptor here comes from a man aged 50 to 60 with active or convalescent COVID-19.

Regarding this clone: This CDR3 is also generated by other DNA sequences in the sample. The V and J genes are TRBV7-6 and TRBJ2-5; D remains ambiguous. The CDR3 loop spans 11 amino acids. CDR1 and CDR2 (germline): SGHVS, FNYEAQ. Trimming took off 4 bases at V and 2 bases at J, with 2 bases between the two ends. CDR3 in amino acids: CASSSQETQYF. CDR3 nucleotides: TGTGCCAGCAGCTCTCAAGAGACCCAGTACTTC. Full variable domain (missing parts from reference TRBV7-6 and TRBJ2-5): GAGVSQSPRYKVTKRGQDVALRCDPISGHVSLYWYRQALGQGPEFLTYFNYEAQQDKSGLPNDRFSAERPEGSISTLTIQRTEQRDSAMYRCASSSQETQYFGPGTRLLVL.

This clone appeared a few times. The chain's CDR3 is CASSLSGERGNQPQHF. DNA of the CDR3: TGCGCCAGCAGCTTGTCAGGTGAGAGGGGCAATCAGCCCCAGCATTTT. The chain uses TRBV5-1 and TRBJ1-5; D gene unclear. Trimming stripped 1 base from V and 2 bases from J, with 13 bases between. The germline V gene has CDR1 SGHRS and CDR2 YFSETQ. The CDR3 contains 16 residues.

V is TRBV5-5 and J is TRBJ2-3, with 12 nucleotides matching TRBD2. The germline V gene encodes CDR1 SGHKS and CDR2 YYEKEE (reference sequence). V shed 2 bases, J shed 4 bases, and the junction held 5 bases outside the gene matches. This CDR3 is built from 16 residues. CDR3 amino acids: CASSLSSGGAPDTQYF. Written as DNA, the CDR3 is TGTGCCAGCAGCTTATCTAGCGGGGGGGCCCCAGATACGCAGTATTTT.

V and J are TRBV6-2 or TRBV6-3 and TRBJ2-7; D possibly corresponds to TRBD1 (6 bases). The CDR3 runs 15 residues. The V end was cut by 6 bases, the J end by 6 bases, with 21 bases between. Germline V gene data show CDR1 as MNHEY and CDR2 as SVGEGT. Here the CDR3 DNA reads TGTGCCAGCAGCAAACCGGACAGAAACCTGGGCGAGCAGTACTTC. It translates to CASSKPDRNLGEQYF.

This chain links TRBV3-1 (or the pseudogene TRBV3-2) with TRBJ2-1, with TRBD2 identical over 11 bases. CDR1 and CDR2 (germline): LGHDT, YNNKEL (reference sequence). The CDR3 sequence is 16 residues long. J lost 7 bases, V lost 8 bases, and 13 bases had no gene match. CDR3 nucleotides: TGTGCCAGCGGCAGCAGGGTTCGGACTAGCGGGAATGAGCAGTTCTTC. It encodes CASGSRVRTSGNEQFF.

This clone occurred once. The CDR3 reads CASSDRDNPYEQYF. CDR3 coding DNA: TGTGCCAGCAGTGATAGGGACAACCCCTACGAGCAGTACTTC. The chain carries TRBV6-1 and TRBJ2-7; D may be TRBD1 (6 bases). V shed 3 bases and J shed 2 bases, with 11 bases lying between them. The CDR3 consists of 14 residues. The germline gives CDR1 MNHNS, CDR2 SASEGT.

J is TRBJ2-5 and V is TRBV19; D is undetermined. The CDR3 has 13 residues. V lost 6 bases to trimming and J lost 2 bases, with 10 bases between them. Per the germline V gene, CDR1 is LNHDA and CDR2 is SQIVND (reference sequence). CDR3 coding DNA: TGTGCCAGTAGGGCTACCGGGCAAGAGACCCAGTACTTC. Translating it yields CASRATGQETQYF.